These T cell receptor beta chains were read from a single sample in a study of vaccination and CD4 T cells after COVID-19. TCRdb fed the PCR reads into MiXCR, producing one record per CDR3 protein. The sample carries 16,000 or so distinct CDR3 sequences, approximately 55% recorded once. These TCRs are of unknown antigen specificity. The sequenced sample was CD4+ T cells from blood, cultured in vitro. Receptors originate from a human donor who had recovered from COVID-19. The CDR3 runs from the conserved cysteine through the conserved F or W. The order of the fields is V gene, clone size, J gene, D gene, CDR3 protein, CDR3 DNA. A D gene is named only where the DNA matches it firmly. The listing skips clone size in some rows; elsewhere it reads once, few, many or a size class.

TRBV6-5	NA	TRBJ2-7	NA	CASSYGQIPGYEQYF	TGTGCCAGCAGTTACGGGCAGATCCCCGGGTACGAGCAGTACTTC
TRBV12-3/TRBV12-4	NA	TRBJ1-1	NA	CASNEGMNTEAFF	TGTGCCAGCAATGAGGGAATGAACACTGAAGCTTTCTTT
TRBV5-4	NA	TRBJ1-2	NA	CASSRPGQPTGYTF	TGTGCCAGCAGCCGGCCGGGACAACCGACGGGCTACACCTTC
TRBV6-5	few	TRBJ1-5	NA	CASSYSHRSNQPQHF	TGTGCCAGCAGTTACTCGCACAGGAGCAATCAGCCCCAGCATTTT
TRBV18	NA	TRBJ1-2	TRBD1	CASSPGTDGYTF	TGTGCCAGCTCACCAGGGACAGACGGCTACACCTTC
TRBV30	NA	TRBJ1-2	NA	CATRRRGRGGYTF	TGTGCCACGCGGAGACGCGGGAGGGGTGGCTACACCTTC
TRBV12-3/TRBV12-4	NA	TRBJ2-2	NA	CASSLNTGELFF	TGTGCCAGCAGTTTAAACACCGGGGAGCTGTTTTTT
TRBV24-1	NA	TRBJ1-2	NA	CATSDLVDGYTF	TGTGCCACCAGTGATCTGGTCGACGGCTACACCTTC
TRBV11-3	NA	TRBJ2-2	NA	CASSSGSTGELFF	TGTGCCAGCAGCTCCGGGTCGACCGGGGAGCTGTTTTTT
TRBV24-1	NA	TRBJ2-3	NA	CATSDSFGTASTDTQYF	TGTGCCACCAGTGACTCCTTTGGGACGGCGAGCACAGATACGCAGTATTTT
TRBV27	few	TRBJ2-7	TRBD2	CASRRRLSGRAYEQYF	TGTGCCAGCCGGAGACGGCTCAGCGGGAGGGCCTACGAGCAGTACTTC
TRBV5-1	NA	TRBJ2-5	NA	CASSFGSGAGETQYF	TGCGCCAGCAGCTTTGGGTCCGGGGCCGGGGAGACCCAGTACTTC
TRBV2	NA	TRBJ2-5	TRBD1	CASSPPNRQGVTQETQYF	TGTGCCAGCAGCCCCCCCAATCGACAGGGGGTAACTCAAGAGACCCAGTACTTC
TRBV5-1	NA	TRBJ2-1	NA	CASSLEAGPGPNEQFF	TGCGCCAGCAGCTTGGAAGCGGGTCCTGGCCCAAATGAGCAGTTCTTC
TRBV10-3	NA	TRBJ2-6	NA	CAISEDLSGANVLTF	TGTGCCATCAGTGAGGACCTCTCTGGGGCCAACGTCCTGACTTTC
TRBV6-4	NA	TRBJ2-3	NA	CASRATGAGGDTQYF	TGTGCCAGCCGCGCTACGGGGGCCGGGGGAGATACGCAGTATTTT
TRBV20-1	NA	TRBJ2-2	NA	CSARPDSRHTGELFF	TGCAGTGCTAGACCTGATTCGAGGCACACCGGGGAGCTGTTTTTT
TRBV12-5	NA	TRBJ2-7	NA	CASGPQLVFGEQYF	TGTGCTAGTGGCCCGCAGCTGGTTTTTGGCGAGCAGTACTTC
TRBV12-3/TRBV12-4	NA	TRBJ2-1	TRBD1	CASSIGTGSHNEQFF	TGTGCCAGCAGTATCGGGACAGGGTCTCACAATGAGCAGTTCTTC
TRBV7-9	NA	TRBJ2-7	TRBD1	CASSLENSPGGQDEQYF	TGTGCCAGCAGCCTGGAAAACAGTCCAGGGGGTCAGGACGAGCAGTACTTC
TRBV6-1	NA	TRBJ1-6	NA	CASKGPGKKYSPLHF	TGTGCCAGCAAGGGGCCGGGAAAAAAGTATTCACCCCTCCACTTT
TRBV7-2	few	TRBJ1-2	NA	CASSSWAGVAYGYTF	TGTGCCAGCAGCTCATGGGCAGGGGTTGCCTATGGCTACACCTTC
TRBV6-1	NA	TRBJ2-1	NA	CATTTGHNEQFF	TGTGCCACGACCACCGGCCACAATGAGCAGTTCTTC
TRBV20-1	few	TRBJ2-1	TRBD1	CSAPRDRVHNEQFF	TGCAGTGCTCCCCGGGACAGGGTCCACAATGAGCAGTTCTTC
TRBV7-2	few	TRBJ1-5	NA	CASSLKSDQPQHF	TGTGCCAGCAGCTTAAAATCAGATCAGCCCCAGCATTTT
TRBV2	few	TRBJ1-3	NA	CASIALTGNTIYF	TGTGCCAGCATCGCCCTTACTGGAAACACCATATATTTT
TRBV6-1	NA	TRBJ2-2	NA	CASSIQGRGRSSNTGELLF	TGTGCCAGCAGCATACAAGGTCGCGGCCGGAGTTCGAACACCGGGGAGCTGCTTTTT
TRBV2	NA	TRBJ2-3	NA	CASELRGTDTQYF	TGTGCCAGCGAACTTAGGGGGACAGATACGCAGTATTTT
TRBV15	few	TRBJ1-1	TRBD1	CATSSQQGRNTEAFF	TGTGCCACCAGCAGCCAACAGGGGAGGAACACTGAAGCTTTCTTT
TRBV12-3/TRBV12-4	once	TRBJ2-2	NA	CASSSRGGTGELFF	TGTGCCAGCAGTTCCAGGGGGGGGACCGGGGAGCTGTTTTTT
TRBV6-5	NA	TRBJ1-5	TRBD1	CASSLGGQGRRSQPQHF	TGTGCCAGCAGTTTAGGGGGACAGGGGAGGCGTAGTCAGCCCCAGCATTTT
TRBV6-1	NA	TRBJ1-3	NA	CASSTEGMASGNTIYF	TGTGCCAGCAGCACCGAGGGCATGGCTTCTGGAAACACCATATATTTT
TRBV20-1	few	TRBJ2-7	TRBD1	CSARGTGESYEQYF	TGCAGTGCACGCGGGACAGGGGAAAGTTACGAGCAGTACTTC
TRBV20-1	few	TRBJ1-5	NA	CSVIGRNNQPQHF	TGCAGTGTAATCGGTCGTAACAATCAGCCCCAGCATTTT
TRBV20-1	NA	TRBJ2-1	TRBD1	CSARLGTENYNEQFF	TGCAGTGCTAGACTAGGGACAGAGAACTACAATGAGCAGTTCTTC
TRBV7-9	NA	TRBJ2-5	TRBD2	CASSLSRLGLAETQYF	TGTGCCAGCAGCTTGAGCCGCCTGGGACTAGCAGAGACCCAGTACTTC
TRBV19	few	TRBJ2-5	NA	CASSPVQGQETQYF	TGTGCCAGTAGCCCGGTACAGGGCCAAGAGACCCAGTACTTC
TRBV5-1	medium-sized	TRBJ2-3	NA	CASSPGQPTDTQYF	TGCGCCAGCAGCCCCGGACAGCCCACAGATACGCAGTATTTT
TRBV27	NA	TRBJ2-3	NA	CASSLSDPTDTQYF	TGTGCCAGCAGTTTATCGGACCCCACAGATACGCAGTATTTT
TRBV2	few	TRBJ2-5	NA	CASSEAAPGAGEETQYF	TGTGCCAGCAGTGAAGCGGCCCCGGGGGCGGGAGAAGAGACCCAGTACTTC